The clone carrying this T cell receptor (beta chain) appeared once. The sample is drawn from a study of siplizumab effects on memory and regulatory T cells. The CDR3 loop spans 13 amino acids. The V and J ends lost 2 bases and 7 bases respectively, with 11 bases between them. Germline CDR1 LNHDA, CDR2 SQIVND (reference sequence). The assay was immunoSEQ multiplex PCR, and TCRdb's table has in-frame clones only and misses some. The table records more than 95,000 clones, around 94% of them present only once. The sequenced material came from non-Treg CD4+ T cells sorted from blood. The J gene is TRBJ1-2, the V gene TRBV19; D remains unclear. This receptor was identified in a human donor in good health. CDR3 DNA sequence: TGTGCCAGTAGTATATCTCAGGCGGTTGGCTACACCTTC. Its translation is CASSISQAVGYTF.